The rows below give T cell receptor beta chains drawn from one sample of a study of cytomegalovirus exposure and HLA in healthy donors. Only in-frame clones appear in the TCRdb table, and some are missing; sequencing was by immunoSEQ multiplex PCR. The table has around 130,000 clones, 80% seen once. Sequenced material: PBMCs. The receptors here all came from a middle-aged woman in good health and CMV-seronegative. CDR3s include the opening cysteine and the closing phenylalanine or tryptophan. The D gene is left open where the match is weak. Not all rows give a size; the values are once, few, many and, for expanded clones, a class.

TRBJ1-4 - - TRBV5-1 CASSLDVQGEKLFF TGCGCCAGCAGCTTGGATGTGCAGGGGGAAAAACTGTTTTTT
TRBJ1-5 - - TRBV2 CATRGNQMHF TGTGCCACCCGGGGGAACCAAATGCATTTT
TRBJ1-2 - - TRBV2 CASSELQRGGYTF TGTGCCAGCAGTGAACTACAACGAGGGGGCTACACCTTC
TRBJ2-1 TRBD2 few TRBV6-1 CASSGGLAGNYNEQFF TGTGCCAGCAGTGGAGGACTAGCGGGGAACTACAATGAGCAGTTCTTC
TRBJ2-1 - - TRBV5-6 CASSSGEFF TGTGCCAGCAGCTCAGGGGAGTTCTTC
TRBJ2-7 TRBD2 - TRBV27 CASSGLAGAYEQYF TGTGCCAGTTCGGGACTAGCGGGGGCCTACGAGCAGTACTTC
TRBJ1-5 - - TRBV27 CASSPLSNQPQHF TGTGCCAGCAGTCCCCTCAGCAATCAGCCCCAGCATTTT
TRBJ2-3 - - TRBV11-1 CASSRIPDTQYF TGTGCCAGCAGCCGTATCCCTGATACGCAGTATTTT
TRBJ2-7 - - TRBV7-6 CASSLGSLGSEQYF TGTGCCAGCAGCTTGGGGAGTTTGGGGTCGGAGCAGTACTTC
TRBJ2-7 TRBD2 few TRBV7-2 CASSLTSVSSYEQYF TGTGCCAGCAGCTTGACTAGCGTGAGTTCCTACGAGCAGTACTTC
TRBJ1-5 - - TRBV27 CASSLLGTPGHQPQHF TGTGCCAGCAGTTTACTTGGGACACCGGGCCATCAGCCCCAGCATTTT
TRBJ1-5 TRBD1 - TRBV6-6 CASSLLRWTGDQPQHF TGTGCCAGCAGTCTCCTACGGTGGACAGGGGACCAGCCCCAGCATTTT
TRBJ2-7 TRBD1 - TRBV4-3 CASSQDRGTGGYEQYF TGCGCCAGCAGCCAAGATCGGGGGACAGGGGGGTACGAGCAGTACTTC
TRBJ1-1 - - TRBV19 CASSIHRATEAFF TGTGCCAGTAGTATCCACAGGGCCACTGAAGCTTTCTTT
TRBJ2-2 - once TRBV27 CASSNGFVAGELFF TGTGCCAGCAGTAATGGCTTTGTGGCCGGGGAGCTGTTTTTT
TRBJ2-6 TRBD1 - TRBV29-1 CSVVGQALPGANVLTF TGCAGCGTTGTTGGACAGGCGCTTCCGGGGGCCAACGTCCTGACTTTC
TRBJ2-7 TRBD1 - TRBV27 CASSLGTGYSYEQYF TGTGCCAGCAGTCTCGGGACAGGGTACTCCTACGAGCAGTACTTC
TRBJ2-5 TRBD2 - TRBV6-5 CASRRLAGGATQYF TGTGCCAGCAGACGACTAGCGGGAGGGGCGACCCAGTACTTC
TRBJ2-5 TRBD2 - TRBV7-8 CASSSPGSGSPETQYF TGTGCCAGCAGCTCCCCGGGTAGCGGGAGTCCAGAGACCCAGTACTTC
TRBJ2-3 TRBD2 - TRBV2 CASSEALGLAGKRRSTDTQYF TGTGCCAGCAGTGAAGCGCTTGGACTAGCGGGGAAGAGGAGGTCAACAGATACGCAGTATTTT
TRBJ2-3 TRBD1 - TRBV28 CASSSQDRVLHTQYF TGTGCCAGCAGTTCCCAGGACAGGGTTTTACATACGCAGTATTTT
TRBJ1-5 TRBD1 few TRBV4-3 CASSQDRVTQPQHF TGCGCCAGCAGCCAGGACAGGGTCACTCAGCCCCAGCATTTT
TRBJ2-1 TRBD2 - TRBV9 CASSVERGGEQFF TGTGCCAGCAGCGTAGAGCGGGGCGGTGAGCAGTTCTTC
TRBJ2-7 - few TRBV5-1 CASSFSWQAERYEQYF TGCGCCAGCAGCTTCAGTTGGCAGGCAGAAAGGTACGAGCAGTACTTC
TRBJ1-5 - - TRBV5-6 CASSFRGGGNQPQHF TGTGCCAGCAGCTTTAGGGGGGGAGGCAATCAGCCCCAGCATTTT
TRBJ2-7 TRBD1 - TRBV12-5 CASGRDRGTGGEQYF TGTGCTAGTGGACGAGACAGGGGCACGGGCGGCGAGCAGTACTTC
TRBJ2-2 - once TRBV5-1 CASSPDSPSANTGELFF TGCGCCAGCAGCCCGGACAGTCCTTCTGCGAACACCGGGGAGCTGTTTTTT
TRBJ2-1 TRBD2 - TRBV9 CASSTTSGYNEQFF TGTGCCAGCAGCACGACTAGCGGGTACAATGAGCAGTTCTTC
TRBJ1-6 TRBD1 - TRBV6-1 CASSDAGTGGTPLHF TGTGCCAGCAGTGACGCGGGGACAGGGGGGACACCCCTCCACTTT
TRBJ1-2 TRBD1 - TRBV4-2 CASSQEGQTTRYTF TGTGCCAGCAGCCAAGAGGGACAGACTACCCGCTACACCTTC
TRBJ2-3 - - TRBV7-2 CASSFRTALYTDTQYF TGTGCCAGCAGCTTCCGGACAGCGCTTTACACAGATACGCAGTATTTT
TRBJ2-1 TRBD2 - TRBV25-1 CASSVQSGTSETHNEQFF TGTGCCAGCAGTGTCCAATCCGGGACTAGCGAGACCCACAATGAGCAGTTCTTC
TRBJ2-1 TRBD1 - TRBV19 CASSEQGFTYNEQFF TGTGCCAGTTCCGAACAGGGGTTCACCTACAATGAGCAGTTCTTC
TRBJ2-5 - - TRBV28 CASSLLTGNQETQYF TGTGCCAGCAGCCTCCTCACAGGGAATCAAGAGACCCAGTACTTC
TRBJ2-7 - - TRBV2 CASSSQGYEQYF TGTGCCAGCAGTTCACAGGGCTACGAGCAGTACTTC
TRBJ2-1 - - TRBV10-3 CAISESGGRSEQFF TGTGCCATCAGTGAGTCAGGAGGGAGGAGTGAGCAGTTCTTC
TRBJ1-1 - - TRBV19 CASSISVNTEAFF TGTGCCAGTAGTATCTCAGTGAACACTGAAGCTTTCTTT
TRBJ1-2 TRBD1 few TRBV5-1 CASSLQGGRNYGYTF TGCGCCAGCAGCCTACAGGGGGGACGGAACTATGGCTACACCTTC
TRBJ2-3 TRBD2 - TRBV7-8 CASSYLAGDDTQYF TGTGCCAGCAGCTACCTAGCGGGAGACGATACGCAGTATTTT
TRBJ1-2 TRBD1 - TRBV5-5 CASSLDRGHGYTF TGTGCCAGCAGCCTGGACAGGGGGCATGGCTACACCTTC
TRBJ1-2 TRBD1 - TRBV7-9 CASSSPPGQGHNYGYTF TGTGCCAGCAGCTCCCCGCCGGGACAGGGACATAACTATGGCTACACCTTC
TRBJ1-5 - - TRBV6-4 CASSDALHREKGNQPQHF TGTGCCAGCAGTGACGCCTTGCACAGGGAAAAGGGCAATCAGCCCCAGCATTTT
TRBJ1-6 - few TRBV6-5 CATQASSYNSPLHF TGTGCCACCCAGGCAAGCTCCTATAATTCACCCCTCCACTTT
TRBJ2-7 - - TRBV2 CASSAGTGLAYEQYF TGTGCCAGCAGTGCGGGAACAGGGTTGGCCTACGAGCAGTACTTC
TRBJ1-2 TRBD1 - TRBV7-8 CASSITGQGMYGYTF TGTGCCAGCAGCATAACCGGACAGGGGATGTATGGCTACACCTTC
TRBJ2-7 - - TRBV7-2 CASSLLSEQYF TGTGCCAGCAGCTTATTAAGCGAGCAGTACTTC
TRBJ2-5 TRBD1 - TRBV19 CASSIWDRQETQYF TGTGCCAGTAGTATTTGGGACAGACAAGAGACCCAGTACTTC
TRBJ2-7 TRBD2 - TRBV2 CASSGGGTYEQYF TGTGCCAGCAGCGGGGGGGGGACCTACGAGCAGTACTTC
TRBJ2-3 - few TRBV4-1 CASSQDGRGTDTQYF TGCGCCAGCAGCCAAGATGGGCGGGGCACAGATACGCAGTATTTT
TRBJ2-2 - - TRBV11-3 CASSSSWNTGELFF TGTGCCAGCAGCTCCTCGTGGAACACCGGGGAGCTGTTTTTT
TRBJ2-7 - - TRBV7-9 CASSPGLLDEQYF TGTGCCAGCAGCCCGGGACTGCTGGACGAGCAGTACTTC
TRBJ2-1 - - TRBV19 CASSMGLYNEQFF TGTGCCAGTAGTATGGGGCTCTACAATGAGCAGTTCTTC
TRBJ2-3 TRBD1 once TRBV7-6 CASSGTDLDTDTQYF TGTGCCAGCAGCGGGACAGATCTGGACACAGATACGCAGTATTTT
TRBJ2-3 - - TRBV7-9 CASRVARGTDTQYF TGTGCCAGCCGAGTGGCGAGGGGCACAGATACGCAGTATTTT
TRBJ2-6 - - TRBV12-5 CASGLYQTGSGANVLTF TGTGCTAGTGGTTTATACCAGACAGGCTCTGGGGCCAACGTCCTGACTTTC